This TCR beta chain came from a study of blood T cells in healthy people across ages. Each donor was a healthy Caucasian individual from Russia, aged about 6 to 95. Per sample, no less than 6 micrograms of total RNA were extracted. Next came a second PCR, run for roughly 6 to 11 cycles, which used a sample-barcoded 5' primer along with a J-beta primer mix. All samples gave at least 2.5 million CDR3-containing paired-end reads. One entry per CDR3 protein results from TCRdb running MiXCR on the 5' RACE reads. Of 980,000 or so distinct CDR3 sequences in the sample, under 50% are singletons; the top ten hold around an eighth. The J segment lost 5 bases and the V segment lost 5 bases, leaving 6 bases of the junction unmatched. The CDR3 runs 14 residues. Germline loops: CDR1 PRHDT, CDR2 FYEKMQ (reference sequence).

This TCR derives from a man between 25 and 39 years old in good health. The chain carries TRBV13 and TRBJ2-1, with 7 bases matching TRBD2. Material: blood. In nucleotides, the CDR3 is TGTGCCAGCAGCGGGGGAGGGCCCGACAATGAGCAGTTCTTC. Residues: CASSGGGPDNEQFF.